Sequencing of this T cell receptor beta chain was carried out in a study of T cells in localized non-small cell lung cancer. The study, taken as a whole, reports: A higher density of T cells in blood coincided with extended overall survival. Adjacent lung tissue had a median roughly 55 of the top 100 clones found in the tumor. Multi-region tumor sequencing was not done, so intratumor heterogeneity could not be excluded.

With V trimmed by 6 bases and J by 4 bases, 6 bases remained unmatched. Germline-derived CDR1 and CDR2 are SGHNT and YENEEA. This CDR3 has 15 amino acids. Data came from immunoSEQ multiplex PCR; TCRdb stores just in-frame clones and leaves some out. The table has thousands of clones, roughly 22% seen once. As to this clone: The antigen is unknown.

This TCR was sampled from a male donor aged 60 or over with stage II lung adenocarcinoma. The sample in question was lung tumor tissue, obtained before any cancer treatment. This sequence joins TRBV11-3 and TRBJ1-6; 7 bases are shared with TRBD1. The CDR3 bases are TGTGCCAGCAGGGCCGGGGACAGTTATAATTCACCCCTCCACTTT. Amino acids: CASRAGDSYNSPLHF. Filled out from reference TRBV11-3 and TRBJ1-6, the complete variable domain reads EAGVVQSPRYKIIEKKQPVAFWCNPISGHNTLYWYLQNLGQGPELLIRYENEEAVDDSQLPKDRFSAERLKGVDSTLKIQPAELGDSAVYLCASRAGDSYNSPLHFGNGTRLTVT.